The present entry profiles one TCR beta chain with its context. The antigen remains unidentified. Via MiXCR, TCRdb re-called the 5' RACE reads, giving one row per CDR3 protein. The sample lists roughly 110,000 distinct CDR3 sequences; 9.5% to 15% were seen once. The CDR3 consists of 17 residues. In germline, CDR1 is MGHRA, CDR2 YSYEKL. Trimming cost V 4 bases and J 0 bases; bases outside gene matches: 6. This sample was taken from a study of T-cell memory formation after mild COVID-19. General study results and limits: Among CD4+ contracting clones, most were CM and EM, and CD8+ ones EMRA.

This clonotype was obtained from an adult woman who had mild COVID-19 (a few samples of this study predate the infection). Cell type and time point are not known. The sequencing input was PBMCs or a T cell subset sorted from them (not recorded which). This sequence joins TRBV4-1 and TRBJ2-7, with 13 bases lining up with TRBD2. CDR3 sequence (DNA): TGCGCCAGCAGCCGCAGGACTAGCGGGGGAGGCTCCTACGAGCAGTACTTC. Translated: CASSRRTSGGGSYEQYF.